Below, 17 T cell receptor beta chains from the same sample are listed, as sequenced in a study of beta chain features in type 1 diabetes. Isolated RNA was reverse transcribed in full, so expressed TCRB transcripts were sequenced. This table comes from immunoSEQ multiplex PCR, and its TCRdb copy is limited to in-frame clones, with some not included. The data hold 200,000 to 250,000 clones, with approximately 14% observed a single time. No antigen is known for these receptors. Study-wide findings and caveats: Moderately but significantly shorter TCRB CDR3s were found in Type 1 diabetes patients in all four CD4+ subsets.

The sample comprised naive CD4+ T cells from blood. The receptor set was obtained from a man aged 25-40 years with type 1 diabetes.

The rearrangement uses TRBV10-3 and TRBJ2-2; TRBD1 matches 8 bases. The V gene end was trimmed by 6 bases and the J gene end by 1 base; junction bases not matched to a gene: 4. Germline CDR1 is ENHRY and CDR2 is SYGVKD. The CDR3 totals 15 residues. Written as DNA, the CDR3 is TGTGCCATCAGCCCGACAGGGGTGAACACCGGGGAGCTGTTTTTT. Translating it yields CAISPTGVNTGELFF.

This clone was seen more than once but under ten times. The J gene is TRBJ2-2, the V gene TRBV30, with TRBD1 identical over 7 bases. This CDR3 comprises 16 residues. CDR1 is GTSNPN, CDR2 SVGIG, per germline (reference sequence). Unmatched junction bases numbered 14, after V lost 8 bases and J lost 2 bases. CDR3 sequence: CARNTGAQINTGELFF. The CDR3, as DNA: TGTGCCCGGAACACAGGGGCGCAGATCAACACCGGGGAGCTGTTTTTT.

This chain links TRBV4-1 with TRBJ1-6; TRBD1 matches 8 bases. Trimming removed 5 bases from V and 6 bases from J; junction bases left unmatched: 6. Looked up from germline, CDR1 is MGHRA and CDR2 is YSYEKL. The length of the CDR3 is 15 residues. The CDR3 nucleotides read TGCGCCAGCAGCGTTCAACAGGGGGTTAATTCACCCCTCCACTTT. Its translation is CASSVQQGVNSPLHF.

The chain has TRBV30 and TRBJ1-2; 7 bases align to TRBD1. V shed 6 bases and J 1 base; nucleotides not matched to a gene: 5. The CDR3 runs to 13 residues. Germline V gene sequence: CDR1 GTSNPN, CDR2 SVGIG (reference sequence). CDR3: CACRDSFNYGYTF. DNA for the CDR3: TGTGCCTGCCGGGACAGCTTTAACTATGGCTACACCTTC.

This clone occurred a few times. CDR3 in amino acids: CASSQAGRETQYF. The CDR3 DNA reads as TGCGCCAGCAGCCAAGCGGGGAGGGAGACCCAGTACTTC. The chain uses TRBV5-1 and TRBJ2-5; 7 bases match TRBD2. The CDR3 consists of 13 residues. The ends lost 4 bases at V and 5 bases at J; junction bases unmatched: 5. In germline, CDR1 is SGHRS, CDR2 YFSETQ.

This clone came up a few times. The chain uses TRBV6-5 and TRBJ1-2, with 7 bases lining up with TRBD1. This CDR3 spans 13 amino acids. Losses at the gene ends were 6 bases for V and 9 bases for J; bases not matched to a gene: 10. In germline, CDR1 is MNHEY, CDR2 SVGAGI. CDR3 sequence: CASSRDSGSSYTF. The CDR3, as DNA: TGTGCCAGCAGCCGGGACAGCGGGTCCAGCTACACCTTC.

This clone turned up a few times. V gene TRBV18 combines with J gene TRBJ2-2; tentative D call: TRBD2 (5 bases). The germline V gene encodes CDR1 KGHSH and CDR2 LQKENI. This CDR3 region has 16 residues. V lost 0 bases to trimming and J lost 0 bases, with 8 bases between them. CDR3 protein: CASSPPRGTNTGELFF. CDR3 sequence (DNA): TGTGCCAGCTCACCACCGAGAGGGACGAACACCGGGGAGCTGTTTTTT.

The J gene is TRBJ2-1, the V gene TRBV21-1; no DNA check was done on the table's D call, TRBD2. TRBV21-1 is given as a pseudogene. This CDR3 contains 17 residues. The CDR3 protein is CASPSGRAPKAVDEQFF. The CDR3, as DNA: TGTGCCAGCCCTAGCGGGAGGGCACCCAAAGCGGTAGATGAGCAGTTCTTC.

This clone was seen a handful of times. The chain joins TRBV10-2 to TRBJ2-5; 9 bases fit TRBD2. With V trimmed by 7 bases and J by 5 bases, 8 bases remained unmatched. The CDR3 is 14 amino acids. Germline CDR1 WSHSY, CDR2 SAAADI. CDR3: CASTLAGAEETQYF. CDR3 in DNA: TGCGCCAGCACTTTAGCGGGGGCGGAGGAGACCCAGTACTTC.

The chain links TRBV7-9 to TRBJ1-3; a possible D gene is TRBD1 (5 bases). CDR1 and CDR2 (germline): SEHNR, FQNEAQ (reference sequence). The V end lost 3 bases, the J end lost 3 bases, and 9 bases lay between the germline ends. CDR3 length equals 14 residues. CDR3 sequence: CASSFQGFGNTIYF. CDR3 in DNA: TGTGCCAGCAGCTTTCAGGGTTTTGGAAACACCATATATTTT.

This clone was observed a few times. Other DNA sequences in the same sample also yield this CDR3. Written as DNA, the CDR3 is TGTGCCTGGAGCCCCGGGGATACGCAGTATTTT. The encoded protein is CAWSPGDTQYF. The chain employs TRBV30 and TRBJ2-3; D unclear. This CDR3 comprises 11 residues. Deletions cut 3 bases from V and 6 bases from J, with 7 bases between. CDR1 is GTSNPN and CDR2 is SVGIG in the germline V gene (reference sequence).

In its sample, this clone was seen a few times. The chain combines TRBV9 with TRBJ2-1; D might be TRBD2 (7 bases). V dropped 0 bases and J dropped 0 bases, with 16 bases sitting between them. The CDR3 is made up of 18 amino acids. Germline values: CDR1 SGDLS, CDR2 YYNGEE. CDR3: CASSVGQGRVGSYNEQFF. In nucleotides, the CDR3 is TGTGCCAGCAGCGTAGGGCAGGGGAGGGTGGGCTCCTACAATGAGCAGTTCTTC. Based on the CDR3 plus reference TRBV9 and TRBJ2-1, the full variable domain is DSGVTQTPKHLITATGQRVTLRCSPRSGDLSVYWYQQSLDQGLQFLIQYYNGEERAKGNILERFSAQQFPDLHSELNLSSLELGDSALYFCASSVGQGRVGSYNEQFFGPGTRLTVL.

The chain combines TRBV28 with TRBJ2-3; D call uncertain. Germline values: CDR1 MDHEN, CDR2 SYDVKM. Deletions cut 3 bases from V and 6 bases from J, with 4 bases between. The CDR3 has 11 residues. The CDR3 loop is CASSLGDTQYF. The CDR3 nucleotides are TGTGCCAGCAGTTTGGGCGATACGCAGTATTTT.

This clone has only a few counts. CDR3 amino acids: CASSLDNSQPQHF. The CDR3, as DNA: TGTGCCAGCAGCCTTGACAACAGTCAGCCCCAGCATTTT. The chain recombines TRBV5-7 with TRBJ1-5; D gene uncertain. TRBV5-7 is given ORF status, its function remaining uncertain. The CDR3 covers 13 residues. Trimming stripped 4 bases from V and 6 bases from J, with 11 bases between.

The sample holds a few counts of this clone. The chain uses TRBV2 and TRBJ1-4, with 10 bases fitting TRBD1. CDR3 length: 13 residues. The V gene end was trimmed by 11 bases and the J gene end by 6 bases; junction bases not matched to a gene: 6. CDR1 is SNHLY, CDR2 FYNNEI, per germline. CDR3 residues: CALVGTGDEKLFF. In nucleotides, the CDR3 is TGTGCCCTGGTCGGGACAGGGGATGAAAAACTGTTTTTT.

Only a few counts were recorded for this clone. This sequence joins TRBV9 and TRBJ1-2; no definite D call. CDR3 length: 13 amino acids. The ends were cut back, 0 bases at V and 4 bases at J, with 7 bases in the middle. Germline V gene lookup returns CDR1 SGDLS and CDR2 YYNGEE. CDR3 in DNA: TGTGCCAGCAGCGTAGGGGCAACCTATGGCTACACCTTC. It is translated as CASSVGATYGYTF.

This clone came up a few times. The V gene is TRBV7-9, the J gene TRBJ1-5, with 7 bases fitting TRBD1. The V gene end was trimmed by 0 bases and the J gene end by 7 bases; junction bases not matched to a gene: 6. This CDR3 has 15 amino acids. CDR1 is SEHNR and CDR2 is FQNEAQ in the germline V gene (reference sequence). In DNA, the CDR3 is TGTGCCAGCAGCTTAGCCTTGACAGGGCACCAGCCCCAGCATTTT. It translates to CASSLALTGHQPQHF.